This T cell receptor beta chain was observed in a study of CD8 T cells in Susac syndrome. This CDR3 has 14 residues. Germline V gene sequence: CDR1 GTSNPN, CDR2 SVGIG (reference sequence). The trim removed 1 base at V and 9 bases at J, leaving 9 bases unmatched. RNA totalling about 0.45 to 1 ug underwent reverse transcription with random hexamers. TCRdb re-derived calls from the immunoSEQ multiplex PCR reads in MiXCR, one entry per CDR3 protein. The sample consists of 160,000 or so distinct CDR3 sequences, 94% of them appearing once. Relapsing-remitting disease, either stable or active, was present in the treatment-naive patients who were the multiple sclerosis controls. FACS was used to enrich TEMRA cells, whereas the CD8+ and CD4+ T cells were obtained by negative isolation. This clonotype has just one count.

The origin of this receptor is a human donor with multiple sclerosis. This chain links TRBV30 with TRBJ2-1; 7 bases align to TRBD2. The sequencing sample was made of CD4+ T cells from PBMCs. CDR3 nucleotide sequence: TGTGCCTGGAGTGCTGCGGGAGAGGGTGCTGAGCAGTTCTTC. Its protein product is CAWSAAGEGAEQFF. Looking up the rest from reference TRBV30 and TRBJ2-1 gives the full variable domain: SQTIHQWPATLVQPVGSPLSLECTVEGTSNPNLYWYRQAAGRGLQLLFYSVGIGQISSEVPQNLSASRPQDRQFILSSKKLLLSDSGFYLCAWSAAGEGAEQFFGPGTRLTVL.